This passage covers 30 T cell receptor beta chains from one sample sequenced in a study of blood T cells in healthy people across ages. With a J-beta primer mix and a sample-barcoded 5' primer, a second PCR ran 7 to 11 cycles. In TCRdb, the 5' RACE reads were re-called with MiXCR into one record per CDR3 protein. The data contain about 1,500,000 distinct CDR3 sequences, 28% of them singletons. The sequenced sample was blood. Receptors were obtained from a woman aged 25 to 39 in good health.

There are many counts of this clonotype. V gene TRBV3-1 combines with J gene TRBJ2-5; D unclear. The CDR3 extends over 13 amino acids. Germline V gene sequence: CDR1 LGHDT, CDR2 YNNKEL (reference sequence). With 5 bases removed from V and 1 base from J, the gap between germline ends came to 8 bases. The DNA of the CDR3 is TGTGCCAGCAGCTTACTCCTCCAAGAGACCCAGTACTTC. Translation: CASSLLLQETQYF.

At least ten counts were recorded for this clonotype. The chain has TRBV11-2 and TRBJ2-5; D may match TRBD1 or TRBD2 (5 bases each). Germline values: CDR1 SGHAT, CDR2 FQNNGV. The CDR3 spans 14 residues. The V end was cut by 5 bases, the J end by 1 base, with 11 bases between. The CDR3 DNA reads as TGTGCCAGCAGCCAGGGACCCCTCCAAGAGACCCAGTACTTC. This encodes CASSQGPLQETQYF.

The chain links TRBV9 to TRBJ1-4; the D is unclear. The germline CDR1 and CDR2 sequences are SGDLS and YYNGEE. The CDR3 is 14 amino acids. V was pared by 3 bases and J by 4 bases, with 10 bases between. CDR3 nucleotide sequence: TGTGCCAGCAGCGACCGAGGGTATAATGAAAAACTGTTTTTT. It yields the protein CASSDRGYNEKLFF.

This chain uses TRBV6-6 with TRBJ2-1; 9 bases map to TRBD1. V dropped 6 bases and J dropped 8; count of bases not matched to a gene: 5. CDR1 and CDR2 (germline): MNHNY, SVGAGI (reference sequence). The CDR3 sequence is 13 residues long. In DNA, the CDR3 is TGTGCCAGCAGGCCACAGGGGGCATATGAGCAGTTCTTC. It is translated as CASRPQGAYEQFF.

V usage is TRBV7-2 and J usage is TRBJ2-7, with unresolved D. Germline lookup yields CDR1 SGHTA and CDR2 FQGNSA. This CDR3 has 13 residues. V lost 1 base to trimming and J lost 6 bases, with 10 bases between them. For the CDR3, the DNA is TGTGCCAGCAGCTTAGGGGTCTCGCGCGAGCAGTACTTC. It yields the protein CASSLGVSREQYF. Full variable domain (rest looked up from reference TRBV7-2 and TRBJ2-7): GAGVSQSPSNKVTEKGKDVELRCDPISGHTALYWYRQSLGQGLEFLIYFQGNSAPDKSGLPSDRFSAERTGGSVSTLTIQRTQQEDSAVYLCASSLGVSREQYFGPGTRLTVT.

This chain uses TRBV12-3 or TRBV12-4 with TRBJ2-1; D ambiguous. Trimming took 6 bases from V and 4 from J, leaving 10 bases between them. CDR3 size: 13 residues. CDR3 bases: TGTGCCAGCAGGGCCGACTCATACAATGAGCAGTTCTTC. This sequence encodes CASRADSYNEQFF.

The chain employs TRBV5-1 and TRBJ2-1, with TRBD2 matching over 8 bases. The CDR3 contains 15 residues. The junction had 10 bases not matched to a gene; V was cut back by 5 bases and J by 6 bases. Germline V lookup: CDR1 SGHRS, CDR2 YFSETQ. The DNA of the CDR3 is TGCGCCAGCAGTCTGGCGGTAGCGGGGCCCAATGAGCAGTTCTTC. Encoded protein: CASSLAVAGPNEQFF.

In this sample, this clonotype turned up many times. This chain joins TRBV12-3 or TRBV12-4 and TRBJ1-4; possible D gene TRBD1, 5 bases. The CDR3 has 14 residues. V was shortened by 6 bases and J by 5 bases, with 13 bases between the two germline ends. CDR3: CASSPGGANEKLFF. CDR3 bases: TGTGCCAGCAGCCCGGGAGGGGCAAATGAAAAACTGTTTTTT.

Details on this clonotype: At one end, the junction sequence differs from germline, possibly due to a read error. The chain recombines TRBV9 with TRBJ2-3; D uncertain. CDR3 size: 14 residues. From germline, CDR1 is SGDLS and CDR2 YYNGEE. The CDR3 spells CASSQHDNTHTQYF. CDR3 nucleotide sequence: TGTGCCAGCAGCCAGCACGACAACACACATACGCAGTATTTT.

This clonotype has a handful of counts. The chain recombines TRBV24-1 with TRBJ2-7; D call uncertain. Germline V lookup: CDR1 KGHDR, CDR2 SFDVKD. This CDR3 spans 13 amino acids. V was trimmed by 4 bases and J by 6 bases, leaving 12 bases between them. The CDR3 protein is CATSDSSSSEQYF. The CDR3 coding sequence is TGTGCCACCAGTGACTCCTCGAGTTCCGAGCAGTACTTC.

This clonotype was found many times. The gene calls are TRBV20-1 and TRBJ1-1; D perhaps matches TRBD1 (6 bases). The V and J ends lost 0 bases and 4 bases respectively, with 12 bases between them. CDR3 length equals 14 residues. In germline, CDR1 is DFQATT, CDR2 SNEGSKA (reference sequence). This chain's CDR3 is CSARDSRGSTEAFF. The CDR3 region has the DNA TGCAGTGCTAGAGATAGCAGGGGCAGCACTGAAGCTTTCTTT.

This clonotype was detected a few times. The chain combines TRBV9 with TRBJ2-1; D ambiguous. Germline values: CDR1 SGDLS, CDR2 YYNGEE. Deletions cut 3 bases from V and 6 bases from J, with 10 bases between. CDR3 length: 13 amino acids. The CDR3 DNA is TGTGCCAGCAGCGCATCGACCCTCAATGAGCAGTTCTTC. Its protein product is CASSASTLNEQFF.

This chain uses TRBV5-1 with TRBJ1-5, with TRBD1 matching over 8 bases. The germline V gene encodes CDR1 SGHRS and CDR2 YFSETQ. V shed 4 bases and J 6 bases; nucleotides not matched to a gene: 6. This CDR3 has 14 residues. For the CDR3, the DNA is TGCGCCAGCAGCAGCACAGGGGGATCTCAGCCCCAGCATTTT. Protein product: CASSSTGGSQPQHF.

The genes are TRBV20-1 and TRBJ2-4; D may be TRBD2 (5 bases). The V gene lost 1 base and the J gene lost 1 base, with 8 bases spanning the gap. The V gene's germline CDR1 is DFQATT and CDR2 SNEGSKA (reference sequence). CDR3 size: 14 residues. In nucleotides, the CDR3 is TGCAGTGCTAGAGTCGGGGTGGCCAAAAACATTCAGTACTTC. Translated: CSARVGVAKNIQYF.

The chain uses TRBV6-2 or TRBV6-3 and TRBJ2-3; D might be TRBD2 (5 bases). Trimming stripped 2 bases from V and 3 bases from J, with 12 bases between. The CDR3 length is 15 residues. CDR1 is MNHEY, CDR2 SVGEGT, per germline. The CDR3 reads CASSYELVDTDTQYF. DNA for the CDR3: TGTGCCAGCAGTTACGAACTAGTGGATACAGATACGCAGTATTTT.

This chain links TRBV18 with TRBJ2-5, with 9 bases matching TRBD1. With 4 bases clipped from V and 12 bases from J, the junction kept 3 bases outside the gene matches. CDR1 and CDR2 (germline): KGHSH, LQKENI. CDR3 length: 11 residues. DNA of the CDR3: TGTGCCAGCTCACGAGGACAGGGGAAGTACTTC. Protein sequence: CASSRGQGKYF.

A few counts support this clonotype. The chain combines TRBV18 with TRBJ2-1; tentatively, D is TRBD1 (8 bases). The CDR3 consists of 15 residues. V dropped 8 bases and J dropped 8 bases, with 22 bases sitting between them. Germline CDR1 and CDR2: KGHSH and LQKENI. The CDR3 nucleotides are TGTGCCAGCCAGGGAGGGACAGGTTTTTCCGATGAGCAGTTCTTC. As protein: CASQGGTGFSDEQFF.

The chain combines TRBV20-1 with TRBJ1-1; weak D call: TRBD1 (6 bases). With 8 bases removed from V and 5 bases from J, the gap between germline ends came to 15 bases. The CDR3 is 12 residues long. The germline V gene has CDR1 DFQATT and CDR2 SNEGSKA (reference sequence). Here the CDR3 DNA reads TGCAGTACTGCCTCAGGGGATACTGAAGCTTTCTTT. Its translation is CSTASGDTEAFF.

This clonotype occurred a few times. The genes are TRBV11-2 and TRBJ1-1; 8 nucleotides line up with TRBD1. The CDR3 is made up of 15 amino acids. J was trimmed by 1 base and V by 4 bases; bases with no gene match: 5. The germline V gene encodes CDR1 SGHAT and CDR2 FQNNGV. The CDR3 loop reads CASSSPGTGNTEAFF. DNA of the CDR3: TGTGCCAGCAGCTCACCGGGGACAGGGAACACTGAAGCTTTCTTT.

This clonotype was detected many times. The chain has TRBV5-1 and TRBJ2-7; TRBD1 or TRBD2 may be the D gene (5 bases each). V shed 1 base and J shed 6 bases, with 11 bases lying between them. The V gene's germline CDR1 is SGHRS and CDR2 YFSETQ. This CDR3 comprises 13 residues. This chain's CDR3 is CASSLTSGTEQYF. DNA of the CDR3: TGCGCCAGCAGCTTGACCTCAGGGACCGAGCAGTACTTC.

The chain uses TRBV7-8 and TRBJ2-3; tentative D call: TRBD2 (6 bases). The CDR3 loop spans 14 amino acids. Trimming stripped 5 bases from V and 4 bases from J, with 13 bases between. Per germline, CDR1 SGHVS and CDR2 FQNEAQ. The CDR3 here is CASSPWTTADTQYF. The CDR3 bases are TGTGCCAGCAGCCCATGGACTACGGCAGATACGCAGTATTTT.

This clonotype was detected ten times or more. V gene TRBV9 combines with J gene TRBJ2-3; D might be TRBD1 (5 bases). The CDR3 extends over 14 amino acids. Trimming pared 2 bases from V and 0 bases from J, leaving 7 bases between. Germline loops: CDR1 SGDLS, CDR2 YYNGEE. CDR3 DNA sequence: TGTGCCAGCAGCGTTCAGGGTAGCACAGATACGCAGTATTTT. Its translation is CASSVQGSTDTQYF.

The chain has TRBV6-6 and TRBJ2-3; unclear D gene. The CDR3 consists of 16 residues. V was shortened by 0 bases and J by 0 bases, with 10 bases between the two germline ends. Germline-derived CDR1 and CDR2 are MNHNY and SVGAGI (reference sequence). The CDR3 protein is CASSYSGASSTDTQYF. CDR3 in DNA: TGTGCCAGCAGTTACTCCGGTGCGTCTAGCACAGATACGCAGTATTTT.

The chain is built from TRBV6-5 and TRBJ2-1, with 15 bases that match TRBD2. The germline CDR1 and CDR2 sequences are MNHEY and SVGAGI. This CDR3 is 16 amino acids long. The V and J ends lost 0 bases and 7 bases, in that order; junction bases with no gene match: 1. The CDR3 bases are TGTGCCAGCAGTTACTCGGGGACTAGCGGGGGGAATGAGCAGTTCTTC. Its translation is CASSYSGTSGGNEQFF.

This chain uses TRBV5-6 with TRBJ1-2; perhaps TRBD1 as D (6 bases). This CDR3 spans 14 amino acids. V was pared by 2 bases and J by 8 bases, with 16 bases between. Germline CDR1 reads SGHDT; CDR2 reads YYEEEE. The CDR3 sequence: CASSFGRGVRGYTF. The CDR3 region has the DNA TGTGCCAGCAGCTTCGGCAGGGGAGTGCGGGGCTACACCTTC.

V usage is TRBV2 and J usage is TRBJ2-1; TRBD2 agrees at 8 bases. CDR1 is SNHLY and CDR2 is FYNNEI in the germline V gene. Trimming took 6 bases from V and 8 from J; bases not matched to a gene: 12. The CDR3 is made up of 15 amino acids. This CDR3 is CASRAPAGGLYEQFF. Written as DNA, the CDR3 is TGTGCCAGCAGGGCCCCGGCGGGGGGCCTCTATGAGCAGTTCTTC. Variable domain in full (rest from reference TRBV2 and TRBJ2-1): EPEVTQTPSHQVTQMGQEVILRCVPISNHLYFYWYRQILGQKVEFLVSFYNNEISEKSEIFDDQFSVERPDGSNFTLKIRSTKLEDSAMYFCASRAPAGGLYEQFFGPGTRLTVL.

About this clonotype itself: The junction does not match germline at one end; this may be a read error. J is TRBJ2-7 and V is TRBV5-1; a possible D gene is TRBD2 (5 bases). This CDR3 has 14 residues. In germline, CDR1 is SGHRS, CDR2 YFSETQ. The CDR3 loop is CASSYRGSVYGQYF. DNA of the CDR3: TGCGCCAGCAGCTATCGGGGAAGCGTCTACGGGCAGTACTTC.

The gene calls are TRBV5-1 and TRBJ1-6; D not resolved. Germline V CDR1 and CDR2: SGHRS, YFSETQ. This CDR3 spans 15 amino acids. Trimming took 0 bases from V and 10 from J, leaving 14 bases between them. CDR3 sequence (DNA): TGCGCCAGCAGCTTGGAGGCGGGAAGGAGCTCACCCCTCCACTTT. As protein: CASSLEAGRSSPLHF.

This clonotype has at least ten counts. This chain connects TRBV6-2 or TRBV6-3 to TRBJ2-7; 7 bases are shared with TRBD2. There are 17 residues in the CDR3. Germline lookup yields CDR1 MNHEY and CDR2 SVGEGT. V dropped 2 bases and J dropped 0; count of bases not matched to a gene: 10. The CDR3 protein is CASSYERVAGSSYEQYF. The DNA of the CDR3 is TGTGCCAGCAGTTACGAACGAGTAGCGGGCTCCTCCTACGAGCAGTACTTC.

This clonotype occurred a few times. The junction departs from germline at one end; a sequencing error may be responsible. This chain uses TRBV29-1 with TRBJ2-5, with D maybe TRBD2 (5 bases). Germline CDR1 is SQVTM and CDR2 is ANQGSEA. The CDR3 totals 14 residues. In DNA, the CDR3 is TGCAGCGTCTACTTTGTAGGACTCCAAGAGGCCCAGTACTTC. Translated, it gives CSVYFVGLQEAQYF.